This T cell receptor beta chain was identified during a study of early T cells in non-severe SARS-CoV-2 infection. Whole-study context: The sequenced material was bulk RNA from unsorted whole blood, and its chains were unpaired. Study observations and caveats: Matches to VDJdb favored anti-spike CD8 responses and missed private and CD4 specificities.

This clonotype was found a few times. Its matching antigen is unknown. Individual cDNA molecules received unique molecular identifiers. TCRdb re-called the 5' RACE reads with MiXCR, one entry per CDR3 protein. The sample contains about 86,000 distinct CDR3 sequences, approximately 15% of which appear only once. The CDR3 has 13 amino acids. Germline trimming cut 2 bases from V and 4 bases from J; bases unmatched to any gene: 1. Germline CDR1 SGHKS, CDR2 YYEKEE (reference sequence). The sample comprised whole blood. The TCR was taken from an adult who was a healthcare worker with PCR-confirmed SARS-CoV-2 infection or an uninfected control (not recorded which). The V and J genes are TRBV5-5 and TRBJ2-5; 8 bases align to TRBD1. The DNA of the CDR3 is TGTGCCAGCAGCTTCCAGGGGGCAGAGACCCAGTACTTC. Translating gives CASSFQGAETQYF.